This is a list of T cell receptor beta chains from one sample in a study of blood T cell repertoires in COVID-19. Data came from immunoSEQ multiplex PCR; TCRdb stores just in-frame clones and leaves some out. Altogether about 320,000 clones are present, roughly 90% being singletons, with the ten largest covering 4.5% to 6.5%. The sequencing input was PBMCs or T cells enriched from blood (not recorded which). These receptors were taken from a man in his sixties who had recovered from COVID-19. Each CDR3 is given with its conserved first and last residue.

j_call v_call cdr3_aa
TRBJ2-1 TRBV19 CASSPGGQRLYNEQFF
TRBJ2-2 TRBV5-1 CASSLGLAGTGELFF
TRBJ1-2 TRBV19 CASTPVTGGDYGYTF
TRBJ2-3 TRBV5-1 CASSWTGADTQYF
TRBJ2-7 TRBV20-1 CSASRQGVQYF
TRBJ1-1 TRBV11-2 CASSLGGTGHPEAFF
TRBJ1-2 TRBV28 CASSFQDSYTF
TRBJ2-1 TRBV4-1 CASSPGTSGSSSPTALGQFF
TRBJ2-3 TRBV29-1 CSVPSGEFTDTQYF
TRBJ2-7 TRBV28 CASSDPAGAAYEQYF
TRBJ1-6 TRBV27 CASRPHRGQGNSPLHF
TRBJ2-3 TRBV28 CASRGRTGTDTQYF
TRBJ1-2 TRBV5-1 CASSSRTGAADGYTF
TRBJ1-2 TRBV7-9 CASSPGTHYGYTF
TRBJ2-7 TRBV3-1/TRBV3-2 CASSRTGYEQYF
TRBJ2-7 TRBV18 CASTRDRTYEQYF
TRBJ2-7 TRBV6-1 CASSEIVQGPYEQYF